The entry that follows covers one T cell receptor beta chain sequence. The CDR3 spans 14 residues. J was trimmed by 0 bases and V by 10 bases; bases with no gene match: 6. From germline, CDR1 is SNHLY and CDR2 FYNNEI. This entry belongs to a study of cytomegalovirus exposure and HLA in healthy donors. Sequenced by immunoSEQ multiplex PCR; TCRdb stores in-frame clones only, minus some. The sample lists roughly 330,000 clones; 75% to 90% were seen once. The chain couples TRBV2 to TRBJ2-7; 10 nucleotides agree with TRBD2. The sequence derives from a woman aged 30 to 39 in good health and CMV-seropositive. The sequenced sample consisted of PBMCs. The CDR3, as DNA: TGTGCCACGCTAGCGGGGGTCAACTCCTACGAGCAGTACTTC. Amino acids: CATLAGVNSYEQYF.